This TCR beta chain came from a study of T-cell reconstitution after alpha-beta-depleted transplantation in children. General observations from the study: Roughly two months post-transplant, alpha-beta T cells reportedly originated from several hundred graft clones that had expanded. Among T cells one year after transplant, newly produced cells accounted for most counts and diversity. Some patients' high day-60 TCRbeta diversity was attributed to recipient cells surviving conditioning.

This clonotype was recorded many times. Its antigen remains unidentified. A library of TCRbeta sequences, prepared with unique molecular identifiers, was generated. TCRdb itself ran the PCR reads through MiXCR, one entry per CDR3 protein. The sample consists of about 470,000 distinct CDR3 sequences, roughly 44% of them appearing once. This receptor was obtained from a girl aged 2 to 10 with aplastic anemia, due to receive a stem cell transplant. The sequencing used PBMCs, collected before TCRalphabeta/CD19-depleted stem cell transplant.

The CDR3 DNA sequence: TGTGCCAGCAGCCCAGGGACTTTTTCCTACAATGAGCAGTTCTTC. Its protein product is CASSPGTFSYNEQFF. The chain combines TRBV7-3 with TRBJ2-1, with a possible D match to TRBD2 (6 bases). In germline, CDR1 is SGHTA, CDR2 FQGTGA. The CDR3 loop spans 15 amino acids. The germline V and J ends were trimmed by 5 bases and 1 base, with 12 bases remaining between them.